The sequence of this T cell receptor (beta chain) was determined in a study of blood T cell repertoires in COVID-19. Study-level background: The United States, Italy and Spain provided the acute and convalescent COVID-19 samples. The cDNA or gDNA used as material had been derived from T cells, B-cell-depleted T cells, or PBMCs.

Methods used by the authors: Cell counts per sample came from amplifying reference gene primers. TCRdb's table, derived via immunoSEQ multiplex PCR, lists solely in-frame clones and lacks some. That table supplies the V and J calls and clone size; D and trimming were determined from the DNA. This sample has fewer than 300,000 clones, with approximately 85% found just once. Germline CDR1 reads MNHEY; CDR2 reads SMNVEV (reference sequence). CDR3 length equals 15 residues. V lost 6 bases and J lost 6; bases outside the gene matches: 8. This sequence was found in a human donor in a cohort sampled during active COVID-19. Sample: peripheral blood. V usage is TRBV27 and J usage is TRBJ2-7; 13 bases map to TRBD2. The CDR3 sequence is CASSPLAGGVSEQYF. Here the CDR3 DNA reads TGTGCCAGCAGCCCACTAGCGGGAGGGGTTTCCGAGCAGTACTTC.